What follows are 32 T cell receptor beta chains derived from one specimen sequenced in a study of T cells in Graves' hyperthyroidism and ophthalmopathy (dated by TCRdb to about 2019). Library preparation employed multiplex PCR. Sequenced using an Illumina HiSeq 2000. The TCR beta CDR3 regions were amplified from RNA transcripts. The TCR CDR3 was subjected to a first round of RT-PCR using the HTBI primer set and the Qiagen OneStep RT-PCR kit. TCRdb reanalyzed the raw reads on its own, using fastp at Q25 for trimming and MiXCR for clone calling, and kept in-frame beta chains. For every CDR3 protein sequence, its rows merge into one entry that carries the most common genes and DNA. The sample table contains over 500,000 distinct CDR3 sequences; only one count was recorded for roughly a sixth of them. The ten top clones hold 29% of the sample. The sequenced material came from blood. These TCRs come from a woman aged 25-40 years with Graves' ophthalmopathy.

CDR3 bases: TGCGCCAGCAGCCAAGACGCACTCAACACAGATACGCAGTATTTT. It translates to CASSQDALNTDTQYF. The rearrangement uses TRBV4-3 and TRBJ2-3; D uncertain. V lost 0 bases and J 2 bases, leaving 9 bases between the germline ends. Germline V gene sequence: CDR1 LGHNA, CDR2 YSLEER. The CDR3 sequence is 15 residues long.

The chain joins TRBV6-2 or TRBV6-3 to TRBJ1-1; 10 bases line up with TRBD1. This CDR3 comprises 15 residues. Looked up from germline, CDR1 is MNHEY and CDR2 is SVGEGT. V was pared by 6 bases and J by 0 bases, with 4 bases of the junction left unmatched. The CDR3 sequence: CASRWDRGMNTEAFF. As DNA, the CDR3 is TGTGCCAGCAGGTGGGACAGGGGAATGAACACTGAAGCTTTCTTT.

The J gene is TRBJ2-2, the V gene TRBV13; a possible D gene is TRBD2 (5 bases). There are 14 residues in the CDR3. Trimming took 4 bases from V and 4 from J, leaving 10 bases between them. Per germline, CDR1 PRHDT and CDR2 FYEKMQ (reference sequence). In DNA, the CDR3 is TGTGCCAGCAGCTCCCCTCGGGGCACCGGGGAGCTGTTTTTT. It specifies CASSSPRGTGELFF.

This clonotype was seen a few times. The chain links TRBV27 to TRBJ2-7; 10 bases fit TRBD2. CDR3 length: 13 amino acids. The germline gives CDR1 MNHEY, CDR2 SMNVEV (reference sequence). The V segment lost 6 bases and the J segment 3 bases; nucleotides outside the gene matches: 2. The CDR3 coding sequence is TGTGCCAGCAGACTAGCGGGATACTACGAGCAGTACTTC. Its translation is CASRLAGYYEQYF.

This clonotype was observed many times. This chain uses TRBV20-1 with TRBJ2-2; 7 nucleotides agree with TRBD2. Germline lookup yields CDR1 DFQATT and CDR2 SNEGSKA (reference sequence). V was clipped by 3 bases and J by 0 bases; unmatched bases: 7. The CDR3 runs 16 residues. The CDR3 DNA sequence: TGCAGTGCTAGTGGGCTAAGCGGGACGAACACCGGGGAGCTGTTTTTT. It yields the protein CSASGLSGTNTGELFF.

This clonotype was seen repeatedly, ten times or more. The rearrangement uses TRBV12-3 or TRBV12-4 and TRBJ1-5, with D perhaps matching TRBD1 (5 bases). V shed 8 bases and J shed 3 bases, with 11 bases lying between them. The CDR3 has 13 residues. The CDR3 protein is CASLGHLNQPQHF. For the CDR3, the DNA is TGTGCCAGCCTTGGACATCTCAATCAGCCCCAGCATTTT.

V usage is TRBV20-1 and J usage is TRBJ1-3; 8 bases fit TRBD1. The V gene's germline CDR1 is DFQATT and CDR2 SNEGSKA (reference sequence). Losses at the gene ends were 5 bases for V and 2 bases for J; bases not matched to a gene: 8. The CDR3 runs 15 residues. Written as DNA, the CDR3 is TGCAGTGCTCTTCCAGGACAGGGACCTGGAAACACCATATATTTT. It encodes CSALPGQGPGNTIYF.

Ten or more counts support this clonotype. CDR3 sequence reads: CASSEWSESPLHF. CDR3 sequence (DNA): TGTGCCAGCAGTGAATGGTCCGAGTCACCCCTCCACTTT. J is TRBJ1-6 and V is TRBV2; no clear D gene. The CDR3 spans 13 residues. V lost 2 bases and J 10 bases, leaving 9 bases between the germline ends. CDR1 and CDR2 from the germline V gene are SNHLY and FYNNEI.

This clonotype was seen many times. V is TRBV6-2 or TRBV6-3 and J is TRBJ1-1; TRBD1 matches 7 bases. The CDR3 covers 13 residues. Looked up from germline, CDR1 is MNHEY and CDR2 is SVGEGT. Trimming took 5 bases from V and 3 from J; bases not matched to a gene: 3. The CDR3 coding sequence is TGTGCCAGCAGTGGGACAGAGCACACTGAAGCTTTCTTT. It yields the protein CASSGTEHTEAFF.

This clonotype was seen repeatedly, ten times or more. V usage is TRBV3-1 and J usage is TRBJ1-5; 7 bases align to TRBD1. V lost 5 bases, J lost 7 bases, and 8 bases stayed unmatched. This CDR3 region has 14 residues. CDR1 LGHDT and CDR2 YNNKEL come from the germline V gene (reference sequence). The CDR3 region is CASSARQGRQPQHF. The CDR3, as DNA: TGTGCCAGCAGCGCTCGACAGGGCCGCCAGCCCCAGCATTTT.

This clonotype was observed many times. The V call is TRBV6-1, the J call TRBJ2-5, with D possibly TRBD1 on 6 matching bases. Trimming stripped 7 bases from V and 5 bases from J, with 11 bases between. Germline CDR1 MNHNS, CDR2 SASEGT. The CDR3 is 12 residues long. Here the CDR3 DNA reads TGTGCCAGCAACAGGGTTTGGGAGACCCAGTACTTC. Protein sequence: CASNRVWETQYF.

The V call is TRBV19, the J call TRBJ1-2; perhaps TRBD1 as D (5 bases). This CDR3 is built from 15 residues. Trimming removed 7 bases from V and 2 bases from J, with 17 bases in between. CDR1 is LNHDA, CDR2 SQIVND, per germline (reference sequence). The CDR3 loop is CASTDLGDGNYGYTF. The CDR3 bases are TGTGCCAGTACCGACTTGGGGGACGGCAACTATGGCTACACCTTC.

The CDR3 DNA sequence: TGTGCCAGCAGTCCAGCGGGAGGCGTCTCCTACGAGCAGTACTTC. Its translation: CASSPAGGVSYEQYF. The genes are TRBV28 and TRBJ2-7, with 9 bases matching TRBD2. The ends lost 5 bases at V and 0 bases at J; junction bases unmatched: 5. Germline CDR1 MDHEN, CDR2 SYDVKM. The CDR3 runs to 15 residues.

In its sample, this clonotype was seen many times. The chain has TRBV2 and TRBJ1-5; D unresolved. Trimming pared 2 bases from V and 0 bases from J, leaving 20 bases between. The CDR3 has 19 amino acids. Germline lookup yields CDR1 SNHLY and CDR2 FYNNEI. The CDR3 loop is CASSELAGKTAYSNQPQHF. The CDR3 DNA reads as TGTGCCAGCAGTGAACTGGCGGGGAAGACGGCTTATAGCAATCAGCCCCAGCATTTT.

This clonotype was observed at least ten times. This chain uses TRBV30 with TRBJ2-7; tentatively, D is TRBD2 (5 bases). Trimming shortened V by 2 bases and J by 5 bases, and 13 bases separated the two germline ends. CDR1 is GTSNPN and CDR2 is SVGIG in the germline V gene (reference sequence). The CDR3 consists of 13 residues. The CDR3 region is CAWSTGWLNEQYF. In DNA form, the CDR3 reads TGTGCCTGGAGTACGGGATGGTTGAACGAGCAGTACTTC.

Concerning this clonotype itself: It may be a read error: a sequence one base away is much more abundant. The V gene is TRBV7-2, the J gene TRBJ2-5; D is undetermined. From germline, CDR1 is SGHTA and CDR2 FQGNSA. The CDR3 sequence is 14 residues long. V was pared by 3 bases and J by 0 bases, with 8 bases between. CDR3 residues: CASSFGRNQETQYF. The CDR3 DNA is TGTGCCAGCAGCTTCGGACGGAACCAAGAGACCCAGTACTTC.

The chain combines TRBV3-1 with TRBJ2-3, with D possibly TRBD2 on 6 matching bases. The CDR3 totals 13 residues. Germline V gives CDR1 LGHDT, CDR2 YNNKEL (reference sequence). Trimming removed 5 bases at V and 6 bases at J, with 12 bases between. CDR3 amino acids: CASSFGTADTQYF. For the CDR3, the DNA is TGTGCCAGCAGCTTTGGGACTGCTGATACGCAGTATTTT.

In its sample, this clonotype was seen a few times. The chain carries TRBV10-3 and TRBJ2-5; weak D call: TRBD2 (6 bases). V was cut by 7 bases and J by 2 bases, with 11 bases left in between. CDR3 size: 13 residues. CDR1 is ENHRY, CDR2 SYGVKD, per germline. As DNA, the CDR3 is TGTGCCATCATGGGCGGGGATCAAGAGACCCAGTACTTC. This encodes CAIMGGDQETQYF.

In this sample, this clonotype turned up many times. This sequence joins TRBV20-1 and TRBJ1-5; 7 bases are shared with TRBD1. The CDR3 length is 13 residues. The germline gives CDR1 DFQATT, CDR2 SNEGSKA (reference sequence). The V and J ends lost 7 bases and 7 bases, in that order; junction bases with no gene match: 10. In nucleotides, the CDR3 is TGCAGTGGCACGACAGGGCAAGGCCAGCCCCAGCATTTT. Translating gives CSGTTGQGQPQHF.

The chain links TRBV19 to TRBJ2-1; D is ambiguous. CDR3 length equals 14 residues. Germline values: CDR1 LNHDA, CDR2 SQIVND (reference sequence). V was shortened by 5 bases and J by 3 bases, with 11 bases between the two germline ends. The CDR3 DNA is TGTGCCAGTAGTTTAAGTACCATCTACAATGAGCAGTTCTTC. Protein product: CASSLSTIYNEQFF.

As for this clonotype: Compared with germline, one end of the junction differs, possibly owing to a read error. CDR3 bases: TGCAGTGCTGGAGAGCCGGGAGGATTTGACAATGAGCAGTTCTTC. Translating gives CSAGEPGGFDNEQFF. This chain uses TRBV20-1 with TRBJ2-1; 7 bases agree with TRBD2. Germline loops: CDR1 DFQATT, CDR2 SNEGSKA (reference sequence). This CDR3 has 15 residues.

The J gene is TRBJ2-1, the V gene TRBV9; perhaps TRBD2 as D (6 bases). CDR1 and CDR2 from the germline V gene are SGDLS and YYNGEE. V was pared by 0 bases and J by 4 bases, with 14 bases between. The CDR3 contains 16 residues. The CDR3 here is CASSVALSGRYNEQFF. Written as DNA, the CDR3 is TGTGCCAGCAGCGTAGCGCTTAGCGGACGTTACAATGAGCAGTTCTTC. Full variable domain (remainder filled in from reference TRBV9 and TRBJ2-1): DSGVTQTPKHLITATGQRVTLRCSPRSGDLSVYWYQQSLDQGLQFLIQYYNGEERAKGNILERFSAQQFPDLHSELNLSSLELGDSALYFCASSVALSGRYNEQFFGPGTRLTVL.

Concerning this clonotype itself: A much larger clonotype is one base distant, so this may be a read error. This sequence joins TRBV20-1 and TRBJ2-2; D perhaps matches TRBD1 (6 bases). V was shortened by 0 bases and J by 1 base, with 6 bases between the two germline ends. This CDR3 has 14 residues. CDR1 is DFQATT and CDR2 is SNEGSKA in the germline V gene (reference sequence). The CDR3 here is CSARETGNTGELFF. The CDR3 region has the DNA TGCAGTGCTAGAGAGACAGGGAACACCGGGGAGCTGTTTTTT.

In this sample, this clonotype turned up many times. This chain connects TRBV30 to TRBJ2-5; 9 nucleotides align to TRBD1. CDR1 and CDR2 (germline): GTSNPN, SVGIG (reference sequence). This CDR3 contains 15 residues. V shed 3 bases, J shed 1 base, and the junction held 6 bases outside the gene matches. The CDR3 loop is CAWRLGQGIQETQYF. The CDR3, as DNA: TGTGCCTGGAGACTCGGACAGGGGATCCAAGAGACCCAGTACTTC.

In its sample, this clonotype was seen a few times. V is TRBV4-1 and J is TRBJ1-1, with D maybe TRBD1 (5 bases). Trimming shortened V by 0 bases and J by 1 base, and 12 bases separated the two germline ends. CDR3 size: 16 residues. Germline lookup yields CDR1 MGHRA and CDR2 YSYEKL. In DNA, the CDR3 is TGCGCCAGCAGCCAAGAGACTCAGGGACCGAACACTGAAGCTTTCTTT. As protein: CASSQETQGPNTEAFF.

This clonotype appeared a few times. The chain employs TRBV27 and TRBJ1-6; no clear D. V lost 3 bases to trimming and J lost 0 bases, with 6 bases between them. The length of the CDR3 is 15 residues. Per the germline V gene, CDR1 is MNHEY and CDR2 is SMNVEV (reference sequence). The CDR3 spells CASSLGISYNSPLHF. The CDR3 region has the DNA TGTGCCAGCAGTTTGGGCATCTCCTATAATTCACCCCTCCACTTT.

This clonotype was found many times. The V call is TRBV5-1, the J call TRBJ2-1; 15 nucleotides align to TRBD2. V shed 3 bases, J shed 9 bases, and the junction held 7 bases outside the gene matches. Germline V lookup: CDR1 SGHRS, CDR2 YFSETQ. CDR3 length: 16 amino acids. CDR3 nucleotide sequence: TGCGCCAGCAGCTCCGGACTAGCGGGAGGGCCGGTTGAGCAGTTCTTC. Amino acids: CASSSGLAGGPVEQFF.

This clonotype was seen a few times. The chain combines TRBV19 with TRBJ1-2; 10 bases map to TRBD1. Unmatched junction bases numbered 11, after V lost 6 bases and J lost 4 bases. This CDR3 contains 16 residues. Germline assignment: CDR1 LNHDA and CDR2 SQIVND (reference sequence). CDR3 region: CASRLQPGQGIYGYTF. CDR3 sequence (DNA): TGTGCCAGTAGACTCCAACCGGGACAGGGGATCTATGGCTACACCTTC.

This clonotype was seen more than once but under ten times. This rearrangement joins TRBV7-3 to TRBJ2-1; possibly TRBD1 or TRBD2 for D (5 bases each). Trimming pared 5 bases from V and 9 bases from J, leaving 20 bases between. CDR1 and CDR2 from the germline V gene are SGHTA and FQGTGA. The CDR3 runs 15 residues. The chain's CDR3 is CASSPYRDASGEQFF. Written as DNA, the CDR3 is TGTGCCAGCAGCCCCTACCGGGACGCCAGTGGTGAGCAGTTCTTC. Supplemented by reference TRBV7-3 and TRBJ2-1, the full variable domain reads GAGVSQTPSNKVTEKGKYVELRCDPISGHTALYWYRQSLGQGPEFLIYFQGTGAADDSGLPNDRFFAVRPEGSVSTLKIQRTERGDSAVYLCASSPYRDASGEQFFGPGTRLTVL.

The table lists this clonotype with many counts. This chain links TRBV5-1 with TRBJ1-1; unclear D gene. The CDR3 consists of 15 residues. Germline V lookup: CDR1 SGHRS, CDR2 YFSETQ. V was trimmed by 0 bases and J by 2 bases, leaving 11 bases between them. The CDR3 loop is CASSLEDGANTEAFF. The DNA for the CDR3 is TGCGCCAGCAGCTTGGAGGACGGCGCCAACACTGAAGCTTTCTTT.

The chain has TRBV5-5 and TRBJ2-7, with 10 bases that match TRBD1. The CDR3 runs 16 residues. The ends lost 5 bases at V and 0 bases at J; junction bases unmatched: 8. Germline assignment: CDR1 SGHKS and CDR2 YYEKEE (reference sequence). CDR3 protein: CASSPSRDRGSYEQYF. CDR3 sequence (DNA): TGTGCCAGCAGTCCATCCCGGGACAGGGGCTCCTACGAGCAGTACTTC.

In this sample, this clonotype turned up a few times. With a much larger clone just one base away, this may be a read error. This CDR3 fails to terminate in the conserved phenylalanine or tryptophan, so it likely reflects a read error. The genes are TRBV18 and TRBJ1-1, with a possible D match to TRBD1 (6 bases). This CDR3 has 15 amino acids. V was trimmed by 3 bases and J by 6 bases, leaving 17 bases between them. Looked up from germline, CDR1 is KGHSH and CDR2 is LQKENI. The CDR3 reads CASSPPVGGAAEAFL. The CDR3 DNA sequence: TGTGCCAGCTCACCTCCCGTAGGGGGAGCGGCTGAAGCTTTCCTT.